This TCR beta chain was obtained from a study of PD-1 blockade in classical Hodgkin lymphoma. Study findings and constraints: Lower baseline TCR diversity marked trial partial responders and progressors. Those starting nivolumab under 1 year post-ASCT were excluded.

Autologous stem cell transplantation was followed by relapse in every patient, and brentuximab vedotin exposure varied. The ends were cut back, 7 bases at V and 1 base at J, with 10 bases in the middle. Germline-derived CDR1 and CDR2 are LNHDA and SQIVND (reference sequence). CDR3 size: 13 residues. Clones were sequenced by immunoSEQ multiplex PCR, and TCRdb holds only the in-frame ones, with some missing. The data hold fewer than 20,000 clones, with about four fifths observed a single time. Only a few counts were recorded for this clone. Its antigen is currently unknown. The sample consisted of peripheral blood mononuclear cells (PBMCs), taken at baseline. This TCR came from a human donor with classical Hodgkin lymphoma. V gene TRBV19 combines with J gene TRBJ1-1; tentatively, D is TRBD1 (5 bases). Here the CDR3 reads CASKVGANTEAFF. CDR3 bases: TGTGCCAGTAAAGTTGGGGCGAACACTGAAGCTTTCTTT.